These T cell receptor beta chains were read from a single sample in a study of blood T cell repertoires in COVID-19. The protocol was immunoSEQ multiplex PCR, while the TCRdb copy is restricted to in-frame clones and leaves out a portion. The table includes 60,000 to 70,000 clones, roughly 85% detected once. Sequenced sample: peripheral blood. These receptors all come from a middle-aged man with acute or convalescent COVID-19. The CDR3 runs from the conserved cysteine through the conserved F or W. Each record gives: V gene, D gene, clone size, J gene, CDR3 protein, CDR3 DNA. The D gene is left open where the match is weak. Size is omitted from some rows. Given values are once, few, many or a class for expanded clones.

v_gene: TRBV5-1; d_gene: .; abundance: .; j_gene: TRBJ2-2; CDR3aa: CASSLGQGSTGELFF; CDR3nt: TGCGCCAGCAGCTTGGGGCAGGGAAGCACCGGGGAGCTGTTTTTT
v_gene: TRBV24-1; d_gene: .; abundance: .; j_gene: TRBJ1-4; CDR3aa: CATSDSGSSNEKLFF; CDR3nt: TGTGCCACCAGTGATTCGGGGTCTTCTAATGAAAAACTGTTTTTT
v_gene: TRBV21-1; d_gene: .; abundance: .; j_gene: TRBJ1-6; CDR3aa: CASSKGGQGGYLANSPLHF; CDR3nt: TGTGCCAGCAGCAAAGGGGGACAGGGAGGTTATTTGGCTAATTCACCCCTCCACTTT
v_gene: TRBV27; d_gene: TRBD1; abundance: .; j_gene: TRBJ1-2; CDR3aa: CASSRTGGGSYGYTF; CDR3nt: TGTGCCAGCAGTCGGACAGGGGGCGGCAGTTATGGCTACACCTTC
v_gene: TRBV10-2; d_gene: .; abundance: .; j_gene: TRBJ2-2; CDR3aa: CASSDSSGYGTGELFF; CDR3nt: TGCGCCAGCAGTGACTCGTCGGGGTACGGCACCGGGGAGCTGTTTTTT
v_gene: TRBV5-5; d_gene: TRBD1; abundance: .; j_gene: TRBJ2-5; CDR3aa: CASSWAGTVQETQYF; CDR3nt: TGTGCCAGCAGCTGGGCCGGGACAGTTCAAGAGACCCAGTACTTC
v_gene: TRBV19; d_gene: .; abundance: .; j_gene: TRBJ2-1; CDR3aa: CASSTGLPTSPSSYNEQFF; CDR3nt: TGTGCCAGTAGTACGGGACTCCCTACCTCCCCTAGCTCCTACAATGAGCAGTTCTTC
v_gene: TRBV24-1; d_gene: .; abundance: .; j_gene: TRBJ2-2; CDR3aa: CATSKQGNTGELFF; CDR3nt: TGTGCCACCAGTAAACAGGGGAACACCGGGGAGCTGTTTTTT
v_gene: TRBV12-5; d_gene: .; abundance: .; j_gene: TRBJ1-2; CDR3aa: CASGLGLYGYTF; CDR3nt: TGTGCTAGTGGTTTGGGTCTCTATGGCTACACCTTC
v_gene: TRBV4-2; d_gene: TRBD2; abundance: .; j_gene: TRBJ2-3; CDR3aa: CASSQAIAGVTDTQYF; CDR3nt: TGTGCCAGCAGCCAAGCTATAGCGGGGGTCACAGATACGCAGTATTTT
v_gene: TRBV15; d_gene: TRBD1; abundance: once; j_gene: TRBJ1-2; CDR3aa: CATSRLGTGNGYTF; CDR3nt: TGTGCCACCAGCAGATTAGGGACAGGCAATGGCTACACCTTC
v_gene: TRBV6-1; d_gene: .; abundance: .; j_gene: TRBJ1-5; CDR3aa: CASSEIPILTYSNQPQHF; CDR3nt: TGTGCCAGCAGTGAAATCCCGATACTTACTTATAGCAATCAGCCCCAGCATTTT
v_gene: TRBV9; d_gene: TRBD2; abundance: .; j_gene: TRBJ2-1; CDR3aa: CASSQSGGASNEQFF; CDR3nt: TGTGCCAGCAGCCAAAGCGGGGGGGCCAGCAATGAGCAGTTCTTC
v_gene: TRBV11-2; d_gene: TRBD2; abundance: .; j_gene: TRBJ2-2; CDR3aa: CASSLQGLAGSTGELFF; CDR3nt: TGTGCCAGCAGCTTGCAAGGACTAGCGGGGTCTACCGGGGAGCTGTTTTTT
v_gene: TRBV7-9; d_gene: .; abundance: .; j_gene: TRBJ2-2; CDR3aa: CAGSRLRSGELFF; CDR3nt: TGTGCTGGGAGCAGGCTTCGATCCGGGGAGCTGTTTTTT
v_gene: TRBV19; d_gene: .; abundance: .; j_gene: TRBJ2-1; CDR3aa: CASSNDYTNEQFF; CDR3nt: TGTGCCAGTAGTAACGACTACACGAATGAGCAGTTCTTC
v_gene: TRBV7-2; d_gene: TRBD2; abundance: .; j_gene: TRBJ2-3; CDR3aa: CASSFARTGGPSTDTQYF; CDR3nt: TGTGCCAGCAGCTTTGCGAGGACGGGGGGTCCTAGCACAGATACGCAGTATTTT
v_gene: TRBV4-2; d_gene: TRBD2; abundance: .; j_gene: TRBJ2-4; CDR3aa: CASSQDTSGGPKNIQYF; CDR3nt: TGTGCCAGCAGCCAAGATACTAGCGGGGGTCCCAAAAACATTCAGTACTTC
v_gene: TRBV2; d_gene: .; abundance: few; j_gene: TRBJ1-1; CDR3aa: CASSAPLRSDTEAFF; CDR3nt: TGTGCCAGCAGCGCCCCACTAAGATCGGACACTGAAGCTTTCTTT
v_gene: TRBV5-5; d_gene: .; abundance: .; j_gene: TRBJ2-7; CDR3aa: CASSFDRLLHEQYF; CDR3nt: TGTGCCAGCAGCTTCGACAGGTTACTCCACGAGCAGTACTTC
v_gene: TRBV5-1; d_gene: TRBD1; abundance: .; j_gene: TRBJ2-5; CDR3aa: CASSCHEDRNVGETQYF; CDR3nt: TGCGCCAGCAGCTGCCATGAGGACAGGAATGTGGGCGAGACCCAGTACTTC
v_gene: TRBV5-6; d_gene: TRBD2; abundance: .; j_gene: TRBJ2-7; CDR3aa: CASSGSGTTYEQYF; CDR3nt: TGTGCCAGCAGCGGATCCGGGACTACCTACGAGCAGTACTTC
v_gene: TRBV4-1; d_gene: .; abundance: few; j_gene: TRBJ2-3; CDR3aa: CASSQHGTRTDTQYF; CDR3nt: TGCGCCAGCAGCCAACACGGGACTCGCACAGATACGCAGTATTTT
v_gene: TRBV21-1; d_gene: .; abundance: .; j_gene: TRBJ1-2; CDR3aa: CASSKENRGPYGYTF; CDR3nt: TGTGCCAGCAGCAAAGAAAACAGGGGGCCCTATGGCTACACCTTC
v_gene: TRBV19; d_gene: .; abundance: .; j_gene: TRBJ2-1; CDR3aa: CASSLGGSYNEQFF; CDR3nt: TGTGCCAGTAGTCTCGGGGGCTCCTACAATGAGCAGTTCTTC
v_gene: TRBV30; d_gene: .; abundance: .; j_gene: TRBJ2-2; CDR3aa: CAWDDNAGELFF; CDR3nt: TGTGCCTGGGATGACAATGCCGGGGAGCTGTTTTTT
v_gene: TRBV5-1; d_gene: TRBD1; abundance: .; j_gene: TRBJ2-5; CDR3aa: CASSLGPPGGYQETQYF; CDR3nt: TGCGCCAGCAGCTTGGGCCCACCAGGGGGCTACCAAGAGACCCAGTACTTC
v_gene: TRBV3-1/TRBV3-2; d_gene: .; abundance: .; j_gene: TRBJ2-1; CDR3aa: CASSRSESSYNEQFF; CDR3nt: TGTGCCAGCAGCCGTAGCGAAAGCTCCTACAATGAGCAGTTCTTC
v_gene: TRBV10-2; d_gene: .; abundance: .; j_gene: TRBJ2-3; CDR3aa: CATNPGTSTDTQYF; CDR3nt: TGCGCCACTAACCCCGGGACTAGCACAGATACGCAGTATTTT
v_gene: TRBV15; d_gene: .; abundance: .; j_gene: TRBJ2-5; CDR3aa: CATSRDFVTEETQYF; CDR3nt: TGTGCCACCAGCAGAGATTTTGTGACAGAAGAGACCCAGTACTTC
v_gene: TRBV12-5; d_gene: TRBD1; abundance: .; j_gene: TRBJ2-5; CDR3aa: CASGSTGTGEQETQYF; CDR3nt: TGTGCTAGTGGTTCGACCGGGACAGGAGAACAAGAGACCCAGTACTTC
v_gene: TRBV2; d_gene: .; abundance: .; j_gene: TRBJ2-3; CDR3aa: CASMRVPTDTQYF; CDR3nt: TGTGCCAGCATGCGGGTACCCACAGATACGCAGTATTTT
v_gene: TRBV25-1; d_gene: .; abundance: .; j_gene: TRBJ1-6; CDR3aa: CASSELGYRNSPLHF; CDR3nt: TGTGCCAGCAGTGAATTGGGCTACAGAAATTCACCCCTCCACTTT
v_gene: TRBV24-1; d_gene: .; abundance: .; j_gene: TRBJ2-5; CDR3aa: CATSDATSLETQYF; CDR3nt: TGTGCCACCAGTGATGCTACTAGCCTGGAGACCCAGTACTTC
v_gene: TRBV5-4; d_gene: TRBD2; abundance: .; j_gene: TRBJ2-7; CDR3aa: CASRISGTSGVEQYF; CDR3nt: TGTGCCAGCAGAATATCCGGGACTAGCGGGGTTGAGCAGTACTTC
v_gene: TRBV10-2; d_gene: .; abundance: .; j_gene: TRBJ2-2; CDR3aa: CASSEASENTGELFF; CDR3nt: TGCGCCAGCAGTGAGGCGAGCGAGAACACCGGGGAGCTGTTTTTT
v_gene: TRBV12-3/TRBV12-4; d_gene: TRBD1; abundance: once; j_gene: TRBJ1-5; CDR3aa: CASSLGQQQPQHF; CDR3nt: TGTGCCAGCAGTTTGGGACAGCAACAGCCCCAGCATTTT
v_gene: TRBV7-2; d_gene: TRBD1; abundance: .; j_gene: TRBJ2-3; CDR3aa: CASSLEGQGGDTQYF; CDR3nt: TGTGCCAGCAGCTTAGAAGGACAGGGTGGAGATACGCAGTATTTT
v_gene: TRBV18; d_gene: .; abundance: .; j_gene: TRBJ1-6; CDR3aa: CASSVSGDDSPLHF; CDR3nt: TGTGCCAGCTCTGTCTCAGGGGATGATTCACCCCTCCACTTT
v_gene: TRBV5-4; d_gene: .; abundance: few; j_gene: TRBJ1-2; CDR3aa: CASSLGPFSNYGYTF; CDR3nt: TGTGCCAGCAGCTTGGGGCCGTTCTCTAACTATGGCTACACCTTC
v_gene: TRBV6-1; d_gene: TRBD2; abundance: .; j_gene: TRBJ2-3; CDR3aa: CASSERPSGALSTDTQYF; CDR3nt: TGTGCCAGCAGTGAACGGCCTAGCGGGGCCCTTAGCACAGATACACAGTATTTT
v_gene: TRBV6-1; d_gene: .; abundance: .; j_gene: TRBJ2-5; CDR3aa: CASSEPVSLGTQYF; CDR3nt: TGTGCCAGCAGTGAGCCGGTGTCCCTAGGGACCCAGTACTTC
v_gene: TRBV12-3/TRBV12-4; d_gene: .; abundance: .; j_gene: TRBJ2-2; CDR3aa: CASSPYQPGELFF; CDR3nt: TGTGCCAGCAGCCCCTATCAACCCGGGGAGCTGTTTTTT